A selection of T cell receptor beta chains follows, all from one sample in a study of T-cell memory formation after mild COVID-19. MiXCR was run by TCRdb on the 5' RACE reads, yielding one entry per CDR3 protein. The sample lists 290,000 or so distinct CDR3 sequences; just under 20% were seen once. Sequencing used PBMCs or a T cell subset sorted from them (not recorded which). The receptors originated from a man between 18 and 29 years old who had mild COVID-19 (a few samples of this study predate the infection). Cell type and time point are not known. Both conserved end residues are part of each CDR3. The order of the fields is V gene, clone size, J gene, D gene, CDR3 DNA, CDR3 protein. The D gene is left open where the match is weak. Where a row states a size, it is once, few, many or the class of an expanded clone; other rows omit it.

TRBV14	NA	TRBJ2-3	NA	TGTGCCAGCAGCCAAGCGTCGCGGGGTTGGGGCACAGATACGCAGTATTTT	CASSQASRGWGTDTQYF
TRBV7-9	few	TRBJ2-1	NA	TGTGCCAGCGGGACGCGGACACGGGATGAGCAGTTCTTC	CASGTRTRDEQFF
TRBV6-4	many	TRBJ2-1	NA	TGTGCCAGCAGTGTCGGGGATTACAATGAGCAGTTCTTC	CASSVGDYNEQFF
TRBV19	once	TRBJ1-1	NA	TGTGCCAGTAGTATGCCGAACACTGAAGCTTTCTTT	CASSMPNTEAFF
TRBV28	few	TRBJ2-2	TRBD1	TGTGCCAGCAGTTTACCGGGACAGGGCGGCGGGGAGCTGTTTTTT	CASSLPGQGGGELFF
TRBV5-1	few	TRBJ2-3	NA	TGCGCCAGCAGCCGAGCGACATCCCCAGATACGCAGTATTTT	CASSRATSPDTQYF
TRBV25-1	NA	TRBJ1-1	NA	TGTGCCAGCAGTGAATCCGGGACTGAAGCTTTCTTT	CASSESGTEAFF
TRBV4-3	NA	TRBJ2-7	NA	TGCGCCAGCAGCCGGGGGGTGACCTACGAGCAGTACTTC	CASSRGVTYEQYF
TRBV4-3	few	TRBJ2-3	NA	TGCGCCAGCAGCCAACTACACGGGACGCTCCCCGCAGATACGCAGTATTTT	CASSQLHGTLPADTQYF
TRBV11-2	few	TRBJ2-3	TRBD1	TGTGCCAGCAGCTCCTGGGACAGCTCCACAGATACGCAGTATTTT	CASSSWDSSTDTQYF
TRBV29-1	few	TRBJ1-1	NA	TGCAGCGTTGCCCCCATGAACACTGAAGCTTTCTTT	CSVAPMNTEAFF
TRBV5-1	few	TRBJ1-1	NA	TGCGCCAGCAGCTTCGAGAGTGACGGCTACACTGAAGCTTTCTTT	CASSFESDGYTEAFF
TRBV10-3	NA	TRBJ1-1	NA	TGTGCCATCAGTGAGTCGGGTACAGGGAACACTGAAGCTTTCTTT	CAISESGTGNTEAFF
TRBV10-3	few	TRBJ1-1	TRBD1	TGTGCCGGGCGAAAGGACAGGGAAATGAACACTGAAGCTTTCTTT	CAGRKDREMNTEAFF
TRBV7-9	NA	TRBJ1-4	NA	TGTGCCAGCAGCTTAGAGGGCGTTAATGAAAAACTGTTTTTT	CASSLEGVNEKLFF
TRBV28	NA	TRBJ1-5	NA	TGTGCCAGCAGTTTCGGCCAAAGCAATCAGCCCCAGCATTTT	CASSFGQSNQPQHF
TRBV3-1	few	TRBJ1-2	NA	TGTGCCAGCAGCCACACTCTCGGCGGCTACACCTTC	CASSHTLGGYTF
TRBV29-1	NA	TRBJ2-7	TRBD1	TGCAGCGTTGAAGGTGGACAGGGGTACGAGCAGTACTTC	CSVEGGQGYEQYF
TRBV5-1	many	TRBJ1-1	NA	TGCGCCAGCAGCCTTTCCGGGACGAACACTGAAGCTTTCTTT	CASSLSGTNTEAFF
TRBV15	many	TRBJ2-5	NA	TGTGCCACCAGCAGAGATCGGGCAGAGACCCAGTACTTC	CATSRDRAETQYF
TRBV7-9	NA	TRBJ2-2	TRBD1	TGTGCCAGCAGCACCGGGACAGGGGGCACCGGGGAGCTGTTTTTT	CASSTGTGGTGELFF
TRBV25-1	NA	TRBJ2-1	TRBD1	TGTGCCAGCAGTTCCTCCGGGACAGGGGCAAATGAGCAGTTCTTC	CASSSSGTGANEQFF
TRBV7-2	NA	TRBJ1-2	NA	TGTGCCAGCAGCTTAGGGAAGGGTTATGGCTACACCTTC	CASSLGKGYGYTF
TRBV7-9	many	TRBJ1-1	NA	TGTGCCAGCAGCTTAGGGACGGCTTGGAACACTGAAGCTTTCTTT	CASSLGTAWNTEAFF
TRBV7-9	NA	TRBJ1-2	NA	TGTGCCAGCGGTGGGATCTATGGCTACACCTTC	CASGGIYGYTF
TRBV28	few	TRBJ1-3	NA	TGTGCCAGCAGCTTTGGGAGGAACACCATATATTTT	CASSFGRNTIYF
TRBV11-2	few	TRBJ2-7	TRBD2	TGTGCCAGCAGCAGACTAGCGGGCGGCCCCTACGAGCAGTACTTC	CASSRLAGGPYEQYF
TRBV4-3	NA	TRBJ2-5	NA	TGCGCCAGCAGCCACGAGGGGACCCCAGGAGAGACCCAGTACTTC	CASSHEGTPGETQYF
TRBV9	NA	TRBJ2-6	NA	TGTGCCAGCAGACGGGGTACCAGGAACTCTGGGGCCAACGTCCTGACTTTC	CASRRGTRNSGANVLTF
TRBV7-2	once	TRBJ1-5	NA	TGTGCCAGCAGCTTAACTCGGCAGCCCCAGCATTTT	CASSLTRQPQHF
TRBV20-1	few	TRBJ1-1	NA	TGCAGTGCTATTGTGAGTGGAGGGACTGAAGCTTTCTTT	CSAIVSGGTEAFF
TRBV5-1	NA	TRBJ1-1	NA	TGCGCCAGCAGCCCCCCGTCGGGTGGGAACACTGAAGCTTTCTTT	CASSPPSGGNTEAFF
TRBV5-1	few	TRBJ2-1	TRBD2	TGCGCCAGCAGCTCTATGACTAGCGGGGGTGATGAGCAGTTCTTC	CASSSMTSGGDEQFF
TRBV5-1	NA	TRBJ2-7	NA	TGCGCCAGCAGCTTGGCCGTGGGATACTACGAGCAGTACTTC	CASSLAVGYYEQYF
TRBV2	NA	TRBJ2-3	NA	TGTGCCAGCAGTTACGCGGTTAACACAGATACGCAGTATTTT	CASSYAVNTDTQYF
TRBV7-2	many	TRBJ1-5	NA	TGTGCCAGCAGCTTAGCCCTATATCAGCCCCAGCATTTT	CASSLALYQPQHF
TRBV7-9	few	TRBJ2-3	TRBD2	TGTGCCAGCAGCTTCTCGGCTAGCGGGGCAGATACGCAGTATTTT	CASSFSASGADTQYF
TRBV6-1	NA	TRBJ2-3	TRBD2	TGTGCCAGCAGGACCCTAGCGGGGGGTCCAGATACGCAGTATTTT	CASRTLAGGPDTQYF
TRBV7-3	few	TRBJ2-1	NA	TGTGCCAGCAGCGCAGGGAGCGGCGGTGAGCAGTTCTTC	CASSAGSGGEQFF
TRBV5-6	NA	TRBJ1-5	NA	TGTGCCAGCAGCATAAGGAGCAATCAGCCCCAGCATTTT	CASSIRSNQPQHF
TRBV19	few	TRBJ1-2	TRBD1	TGTGCCAGTAGTACCCTCCCGACAGGGCCCTATGGCTACACCTTC	CASSTLPTGPYGYTF
TRBV9	many	TRBJ1-5	NA	TGTGCCAGCAGCGTGGGGGGGAATAGCAATCAGCCCCAGCATTTT	CASSVGGNSNQPQHF
TRBV29-1	NA	TRBJ1-2	NA	TGCAGCGTTGAAGTAGGGATGGGGGGCTACACCTTC	CSVEVGMGGYTF
TRBV20-1	NA	TRBJ2-3	TRBD2	TGCAGTGCCCTCGGACTAGCGGGGAGGGCAGATACGCAGTATTTT	CSALGLAGRADTQYF
TRBV5-6	many	TRBJ2-2	NA	TGTGCCAGCAGCTTCTACAGGGAGGTAGCGGGGGAGCTGTTTTTT	CASSFYREVAGELFF
TRBV20-1	NA	TRBJ2-3	TRBD2	TGCAGTGCTAGCAAGACTAGCGGGGCTAGCACAGATACGCAGTATTTT	CSASKTSGASTDTQYF
TRBV10-2	NA	TRBJ2-1	TRBD1	TGCGCCAGCAGGGACGGGACAGGGGGCAACTATGAGCAGTTCTTC	CASRDGTGGNYEQFF
TRBV20-1	once	TRBJ2-3	NA	TGCAGTTTCTACAGGGAAGGTAGCACAGATACGCAGTATTTT	CSFYREGSTDTQYF
TRBV2	few	TRBJ2-1	TRBD1	TGTGCCTGTCAGGGGGCCTACAATGAGCAGTTCTTC	CACQGAYNEQFF
TRBV7-2	few	TRBJ1-2	TRBD1	TGTGCCAGCAGCCTCGGGACAGCTTACTATGGCTACACCTTC	CASSLGTAYYGYTF